This TCR beta chain was identified during a study of T cells after yellow fever vaccination. Notes on the study in general: Bulk-population clonotypes that are abundant could appear as contaminants in FACS-sorted repertoires.

This clonotype was counted many times. Its target is unknown. Germline V gives CDR1 DFQATT, CDR2 SNEGSKA (reference sequence). V was trimmed by 5 bases and J by 5 bases, leaving 12 bases between them. The CDR3 is 12 amino acids. TCRdb used MiXCR to reprocess the 5' RACE reads, holding one entry per CDR3 protein. The sample lists some 100,000 distinct CDR3 sequences, roughly 7.9% seen once, with approximately 3% in the top ten. Sequenced here: CD4+ T cells sorted from PBMCs, sampled around 45 days after the first yellow fever vaccination. The sequence derives from a man younger than 35 who received the YFV17D yellow fever vaccine. This chain links TRBV20-1 with TRBJ2-5; the D is unclear. The CDR3, as DNA: TGCAGTGCTCCCGCGCCCCCGGAGACCCAGTACTTC. Translating it yields CSAPAPPETQYF.